This T cell receptor (beta chain) originates from a study of CD8 T cells in Susac syndrome. With 0 bases clipped from V and 6 bases from J, the junction kept 12 bases outside the gene matches. The germline V gene has CDR1 SEHNR and CDR2 FQNEAQ (reference sequence). This CDR3 spans 17 amino acids. RNA totalling roughly 0.45 to 1 ug underwent reverse transcription with random hexamers. A multiplex approach, immunoSEQ multiplex PCR, amplified TCR beta CDR3 across 54 Vbeta and 13 Jbeta. From the immunoSEQ multiplex PCR reads, TCRdb called clonotypes with MiXCR, one entry per CDR3 protein. The repertoire consists of 100,000 to 150,000 distinct CDR3 sequences, with about 94% occurring once and the leading ten covering over 0.07%. Sequencing of TCR beta drew on CD8+ and CD4+ T cells from blood. FACS was used to enrich TEMRA cells, whereas the CD8+ and CD4+ T cells were obtained by negative isolation.

This clonotype was sampled from a human donor in good health. The sequenced material came from CD4+ T cells from PBMCs. V gene TRBV7-9 combines with J gene TRBJ1-1; 8 positions match TRBD1. The CDR3 sequence: CASSLARGGQDDAEAFF. CDR3 nucleotides: TGTGCCAGCAGCTTAGCGAGGGGGGGACAGGACGACGCTGAAGCTTTCTTT.